The next 26 T cell receptor beta chains were all read from a single sample in a study of CD8 T cells in ankylosing spondylitis. TCRdb itself ran the 5' RACE reads through MiXCR, one entry per CDR3 protein. The profile shows some 240,000 distinct CDR3 sequences, around 25% of them singletons. The sequencing input was blood, either unsorted or a sorted T cell fraction (not recorded which). The receptors derive from a male donor with ankylosing spondylitis or in good health (not recorded which).

The chain couples TRBV12-3 or TRBV12-4 to TRBJ1-2, with unresolved D. Trimming took off 3 bases at V and 7 bases at J, with 12 bases between the two ends. CDR3 size: 13 residues. CDR3 sequence (DNA): TGTGCCAGCAGTTTCGGGAACCGGGGTGGCTACACCTTC. It is translated as CASSFGNRGGYTF.

This clonotype was seen only once. This chain links TRBV7-9 with TRBJ2-7; perhaps TRBD1 as D (6 bases). Between the trimmed V and J ends, which lost 5 bases and 4 bases, there was a span of 21 bases. Germline CDR1 SEHNR, CDR2 FQNEAQ (reference sequence). CDR3 length: 16 residues. The CDR3 DNA sequence: TGTGCCAGCAGCCCGGGACATTTGAAATCGGTTTACGAGCAGTACTTC. This gives the protein CASSPGHLKSVYEQYF.

Relative to its sample, this clonotype is medium-sized. The chain couples TRBV29-1 to TRBJ2-7, with TRBD2 matching over 10 bases. CDR3 size: 14 residues. Losses at the gene ends were 4 bases for V and 3 bases for J; bases not matched to a gene: 6. CDR1 and CDR2 from the germline V gene are SQVTM and ANQGSEA. Written as DNA, the CDR3 is TGCAGCGTTGCCTTTAGCGGGGGGATCTACGAGCAGTACTTC. It is translated as CSVAFSGGIYEQYF.

In its sample, this clonotype was seen a few times. The CDR3 coding sequence is TGCAGTGCTAGAGATGGCCTTCTAGCGGCATGGGATACGCAGTATTTT. This encodes CSARDGLLAAWDTQYF. The J gene is TRBJ2-3, the V gene TRBV20-1; 7 bases align to TRBD2. Germline trimming cut 0 bases from V and 6 bases from J; bases unmatched to any gene: 12. The CDR3 length is 16 residues. Germline CDR1 and CDR2: DFQATT and SNEGSKA (reference sequence).

Many counts were recorded for this clonotype. This chain joins TRBV10-3 and TRBJ2-7; TRBD2 matches 9 bases. Germline trimming cut 4 bases from V and 6 bases from J; bases unmatched to any gene: 4. This CDR3 has 13 residues. Germline loops: CDR1 ENHRY, CDR2 SYGVKD. The CDR3 DNA sequence: TGTGCCATCAGTGGGACTAGCGAAGGCGAGCAGTACTTC. Residues: CAISGTSEGEQYF.

This clonotype was seen more than once but under ten times. The chain employs TRBV11-2 and TRBJ2-3; 7 bases fit TRBD2. The V gene's germline CDR1 is SGHAT and CDR2 FQNNGV. This CDR3 is 14 amino acids long. V lost 5 bases, J lost 0 bases, and 2 bases stayed unmatched. The CDR3 is CASSRLASTDTQYF. CDR3 DNA sequence: TGTGCCAGCAGCCGACTAGCTAGCACAGATACGCAGTATTTT.

This clonotype has only a few counts. The rearrangement links TRBV12-3 or TRBV12-4 to TRBJ2-7, with D hard to call. The V gene lost 6 bases and the J gene lost 2 bases, with 11 bases spanning the gap. CDR3 length equals 13 residues. In DNA, the CDR3 is TGTGCCAGCAGCTTCTTAGTCCCCTACGAGCAGTACTTC. Residues: CASSFLVPYEQYF.

Ten or more counts support this clonotype. The chain has TRBV20-1 and TRBJ2-3, with TRBD1 matching 7 bases. The CDR3 is 14 amino acids. Germline V lookup: CDR1 DFQATT, CDR2 SNEGSKA (reference sequence). V shed 5 bases, J shed 6 bases, and the junction held 11 bases outside the gene matches. This CDR3 is CSAFTTGVMDTQYF. The CDR3 nucleotides are TGCAGTGCTTTCACTACAGGGGTTATGGATACGCAGTATTTT.

This clonotype was seen more than once but under ten times. The chain recombines TRBV15 with TRBJ2-7; D possibly matches TRBD1 or TRBD2 (6 bases each). Trimming took 1 base from V and 1 from J, leaving 11 bases between them. The CDR3 sequence is 15 residues long. Looked up from germline, CDR1 is LNHNV and CDR2 is YYDKDF (reference sequence). The CDR3 nucleotides are TGTGCCACCAGCAGAGCGGGGGCAGGATCCTACGAGCAGTACTTC. Translating it yields CATSRAGAGSYEQYF. The variable domain in full, with the rest retrieved from reference TRBV15 and TRBJ2-7, is DAMVIQNPRYQVTQFGKPVTLSCSQTLNHNVMYWYQQKSSQAPKLLFHYYDKDFNNEADTPDNFQSRRPNTSFCFLDIRSPGLGDTAMYLCATSRAGAGSYEQYFGPGTRLTVT.

This clonotype came up a few times. The CDR3: CSAPPLTRSNEQFF. Here the CDR3 DNA reads TGCAGTGCTCCCCCCTTAACTAGAAGCAATGAGCAGTTCTTC. The V and J genes are TRBV20-1 and TRBJ2-1, with D perhaps matching TRBD2 (5 bases). The CDR3 has 14 amino acids. Germline CDR1 is DFQATT and CDR2 is SNEGSKA (reference sequence). Deletions cut 5 bases from V and 6 bases from J, with 17 bases between.

This clonotype was seen ten or more times. The chain is built from TRBV20-1 and TRBJ2-7; D gene ambiguous. V shed 3 bases and J shed 4 bases, with 7 bases lying between them. CDR1 DFQATT and CDR2 SNEGSKA come from the germline V gene (reference sequence). The CDR3 has 11 amino acids. The DNA for the CDR3 is TGCAGTGCTAGGCGGCTTTACGAGCAGTACTTC. Translation: CSARRLYEQYF.

This CDR3 reads CSARADPAQHF. CDR3 sequence (DNA): TGCAGTGCTAGAGCCGACCCCGCCCAGCATTTT. The rearrangement joins TRBV20-1 to TRBJ1-5; D is uncertain. Germline CDR1 DFQATT, CDR2 SNEGSKA (reference sequence). The CDR3 runs 11 residues. The V end was cut by 1 base, the J end by 11 bases, with 9 bases between.

This clonotype was observed a handful of times. The rearrangement joins TRBV18 to TRBJ1-1; D perhaps matches TRBD1 (5 bases). Germline V lookup: CDR1 KGHSH, CDR2 LQKENI. The CDR3 covers 14 residues. Trimming removed 6 bases from V and 3 bases from J, with 14 bases in between. DNA of the CDR3: TGTGCCAGCTCCCCGGGACCGGAGTACACTGAAGCTTTCTTT. Its protein product is CASSPGPEYTEAFF.

The V and J genes are TRBV9 and TRBJ1-2, with D maybe TRBD1 (5 bases). The germline gives CDR1 SGDLS, CDR2 YYNGEE. This CDR3 is 15 amino acids long. The V end was cut by 0 bases, the J end by 5 bases, with 14 bases between. The CDR3 DNA is TGTGCCAGCAGCGTAGGGGAGGGGAGATGGTATGGCTACACCTTC. Amino acid sequence: CASSVGEGRWYGYTF.

This clonotype was observed at least ten times. The chain uses TRBV7-9 and TRBJ2-2; the D is unclear. The length of the CDR3 is 13 residues. V lost 5 bases, J lost 5 bases, and 9 bases lay in between. Per the germline V gene, CDR1 is SEHNR and CDR2 is FQNEAQ (reference sequence). CDR3 nucleotide sequence: TGTGCCAGCAGCCGTTTAAGTACCGGGGAGCTGTTTTTT. Its protein product is CASSRLSTGELFF.

The chain employs TRBV3-1 and TRBJ2-3; D assignment may be TRBD1 or TRBD2 (5 bases each). The CDR3 is 17 residues long. Germline V gives CDR1 LGHDT, CDR2 YNNKEL (reference sequence). V was pared by 11 bases and J by 7 bases, with 31 bases between. The CDR3 sequence: CASCPTSVGVGTYTQYF. In nucleotides, the CDR3 is TGTGCCTCCTGCCCCACCAGTGTCGGGGTGGGGACGTATACGCAGTATTTT.

The chain employs TRBV20-1 and TRBJ1-5; no definite D call. This CDR3 is built from 16 residues. Trimming cost V 0 bases and J 2 bases, with 14 bases left between them. Per the germline V gene, CDR1 is DFQATT and CDR2 is SNEGSKA (reference sequence). In nucleotides, the CDR3 is TGCAGTGCTAGAGACGAAGTCTGGGAAGGCAATCAGCCCCAGCATTTT. Translation: CSARDEVWEGNQPQHF.

In this sample, this clonotype turned up many times. This chain joins TRBV20-1 and TRBJ1-5; D might be TRBD1 (6 bases). The length of the CDR3 is 12 residues. Germline CDR1 reads DFQATT; CDR2 reads SNEGSKA (reference sequence). In DNA form, the CDR3 reads TGCAGCCGGGGGGGCTCTGGGAAGCCCCAGCATTTT. It translates to CSRGGSGKPQHF.

This clonotype has only a few counts. The J gene is TRBJ2-7, the V gene TRBV12-3 or TRBV12-4; 7 positions match TRBD2. V lost 4 bases, J lost 6 bases, and 9 bases stayed unmatched. The CDR3 sequence is 14 residues long. This CDR3 is CASSYTRTGGEQYF. CDR3 nucleotide sequence: TGTGCCAGCAGTTACACCCGGACGGGGGGCGAGCAGTACTTC.

This clonotype was observed a few times. The rearrangement uses TRBV20-1 and TRBJ2-5; unclear D gene. CDR3 size: 12 residues. Per the germline V gene, CDR1 is DFQATT and CDR2 is SNEGSKA (reference sequence). V was clipped by 5 bases and J by 4 bases, with 11 bases between them. The CDR3 region has the DNA TGCAGTGCTCAGACATGGCCAGAGACCCAGTACTTC. Protein sequence: CSAQTWPETQYF.

The table lists this clonotype with a few counts. The chain employs TRBV7-3 and TRBJ1-1, with D perhaps matching TRBD1 (5 bases). The V end was cut by 1 base, the J end by 3 bases, with 9 bases between. The V gene's germline CDR1 is SGHTA and CDR2 FQGTGA. The CDR3 is made up of 14 amino acids. The CDR3 coding sequence is TGTGCCAGCAGCTTAAGGGGGTGGGACACTGAAGCTTTCTTT. Translated, it gives CASSLRGWDTEAFF.

There are a few counts of this clonotype. Germline is not matched at one junction end, which may reflect a read error. This chain's CDR3 is CASRLGARQETQYF. The CDR3 nucleotides read TGTGCCAGCAGATTGGGGGCTAGACAAGAGACCCAGTACTTC. The chain combines TRBV5-5 with TRBJ2-5, with a tentative D call TRBD1 (6 bases). CDR1 is SGHKS and CDR2 is YYEKEE in the germline V gene (reference sequence). This CDR3 is built from 14 residues.

This clonotype has at least ten counts. The genes are TRBV28 and TRBJ2-2; tentative D call: TRBD2 (5 bases). CDR1 MDHEN and CDR2 SYDVKM come from the germline V gene. V was cut by 6 bases and J by 7 bases, with 18 bases left in between. The CDR3 covers 15 residues. CDR3 DNA: TGTGCCAGCAGGACTTCGGGTGGGGAGAGCGGGGAGCTGTTTTTT. As protein: CASRTSGGESGELFF.

Only one count was recorded for this clonotype. The chain couples TRBV6-2 or TRBV6-3 to TRBJ1-5; D gene unclear. The CDR3 is 12 amino acids. V gave up 7 bases and J gave up 5 bases, with 9 bases separating them. The V gene's germline CDR1 is MNHEY and CDR2 SVGEGT. The CDR3 loop reads CASTAGYQPQHF. The CDR3 DNA reads TGTGCCAGCACCGCGGGTTATCAGCCCCAGCATTTT.

This clonotype was found many times. The rearrangement joins TRBV5-1 to TRBJ1-1; D remains ambiguous. The CDR3 spans 16 residues. Between the trimmed V and J ends, which lost 3 bases and 0 bases, there was a span of 15 bases. The germline V gene encodes CDR1 SGHRS and CDR2 YFSETQ. CDR3 nucleotides: TGCGCCAGCAGCTGGAGCCCTCTCCGTTTGAACACTGAAGCTTTCTTT. It translates to CASSWSPLRLNTEAFF.

The V and J genes are TRBV12-5 and TRBJ2-3, with 7 bases lining up with TRBD2. This CDR3 comprises 15 residues. The junction had 7 bases not matched to a gene; V was cut back by 7 bases and J by 0 bases. The germline V gene has CDR1 LGHNT and CDR2 FRNRAP. As DNA, the CDR3 is TGTGCTAGTGCCCCTGGGGAGGGGAGCACAGATACGCAGTATTTT. Protein product: CASAPGEGSTDTQYF.